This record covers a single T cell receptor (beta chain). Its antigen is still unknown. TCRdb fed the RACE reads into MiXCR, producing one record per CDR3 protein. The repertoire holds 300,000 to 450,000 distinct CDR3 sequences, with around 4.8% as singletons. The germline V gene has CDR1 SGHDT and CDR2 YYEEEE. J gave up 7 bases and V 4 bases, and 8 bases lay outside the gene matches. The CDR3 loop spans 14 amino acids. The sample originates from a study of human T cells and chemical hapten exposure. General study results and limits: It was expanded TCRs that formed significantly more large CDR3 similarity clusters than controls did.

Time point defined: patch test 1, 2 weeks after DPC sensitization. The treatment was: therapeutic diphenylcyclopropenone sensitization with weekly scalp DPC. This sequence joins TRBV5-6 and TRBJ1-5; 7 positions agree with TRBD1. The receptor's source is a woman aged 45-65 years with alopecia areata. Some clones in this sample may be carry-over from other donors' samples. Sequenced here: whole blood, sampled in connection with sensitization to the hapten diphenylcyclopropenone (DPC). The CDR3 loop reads CASSLRTGVQPQHF. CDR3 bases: TGTGCCAGCAGCCTGCGCACAGGGGTCCAGCCCCAGCATTTT.